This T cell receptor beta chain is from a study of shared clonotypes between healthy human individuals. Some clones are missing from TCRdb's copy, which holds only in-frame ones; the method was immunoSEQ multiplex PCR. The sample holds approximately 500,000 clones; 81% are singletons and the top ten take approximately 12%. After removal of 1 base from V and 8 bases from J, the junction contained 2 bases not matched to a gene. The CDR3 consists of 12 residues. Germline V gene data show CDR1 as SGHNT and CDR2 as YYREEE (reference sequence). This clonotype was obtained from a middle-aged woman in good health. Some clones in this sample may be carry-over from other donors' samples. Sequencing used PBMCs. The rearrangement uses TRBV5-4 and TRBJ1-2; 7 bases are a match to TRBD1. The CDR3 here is CASSLTGVGYTF. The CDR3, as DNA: TGTGCCAGCAGCTTGACAGGGGTGGGCTACACCTTC. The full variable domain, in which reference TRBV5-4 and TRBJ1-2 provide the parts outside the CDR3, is ETGVTQSPTHLIKTRGQQVTLRCSSQSGHNTVSWYQQALGQGPQFIFQYYREEENGRGNFPPRFSGLQFPNYSSELNVNALELDDSALYLCASSLTGVGYTFGSGTRLTVV.